This entry lists 20 T cell receptor beta chains sequenced from one sample in a study of OX40 agonist ivuxolimab in advanced cancers. The data were produced by immunoSEQ multiplex PCR, yet TCRdb's version contains in-frame clones alone and is incomplete. The data show fewer than 65,000 clones, roughly 80% seen once. Sample: CD4+ or CD8+ T cells sorted from blood, taken in a trial of the OX40 agonist ivuxolimab. The receptors originated from an adult with an advanced solid tumor such as melanoma, head and neck, liver or kidney cancer.

The gene calls are TRBV9 and TRBJ2-1; the match to TRBD2 covers 10 bases. Losses at the gene ends were 0 bases for V and 0 bases for J; bases not matched to a gene: 9. The CDR3 totals 19 residues. Germline CDR1 and CDR2: SGDLS and YYNGEE. In DNA form, the CDR3 reads TGTGCCAGCAGCGTAGCTACCCCTTCTAGCGGGGGCTCCTACAATGAGCAGTTCTTC. This codes for CASSVATPSSGGSYNEQFF.

The chain links TRBV30 to TRBJ2-2, with a tentative D call TRBD2 (6 bases). Germline V CDR1 and CDR2: GTSNPN, SVGIG (reference sequence). This CDR3 comprises 14 residues. Trimming left V 7 bases short and J 5 bases short, with 17 bases between. The CDR3 DNA reads as TGTGCCTCGGAGGGCGGGATTGGTACCGGGGAGCTGTTTTTT. Its translation: CASEGGIGTGELFF. Based on the CDR3 plus reference TRBV30 and TRBJ2-2, the full variable domain is SQTIHQWPATLVQPVGSPLSLECTVEGTSNPNLYWYRQAAGRGLQLLFYSVGIGQISSEVPQNLSASRPQDRQFILSSKKLLLSDSGFYLCASEGGIGTGELFFGEGSRLTVL.

This chain joins TRBV28 and TRBJ2-7, with D perhaps TRBD1 (7 bases). This CDR3 spans 14 amino acids. Trimming removed 7 bases at V and 6 bases at J, with 19 bases between. The germline gives CDR1 MDHEN, CDR2 SYDVKM. CDR3 nucleotides: TGTGCCAGCACTTTGACAGGGACTCTTGGCGAGCAGTACTTC. Its translation: CASTLTGTLGEQYF.

This clone was found once. The chain recombines TRBV7-3 with TRBJ2-5, with D possibly being TRBD2 (5 bases). Germline CDR1 is SGHTA and CDR2 is FQGTGA. The CDR3 is 13 residues long. Trimming cost V 1 base and J 7 bases, with 10 bases left between them. The CDR3 is CASSLRESGTQYF. In DNA, the CDR3 is TGTGCCAGCAGCTTAAGGGAGTCTGGGACCCAGTACTTC.

This CDR3 reads CASSEYSVTTGELFF. The CDR3 DNA reads TGTGCCAGCAGTGAATACAGCGTGACCACCGGGGAGCTGTTTTTT. This rearrangement joins TRBV6-1 to TRBJ2-2; no clear D gene. Trimming took 2 bases from V and 4 from J, leaving 11 bases between them. Germline V gives CDR1 MNHNS, CDR2 SASEGT. The CDR3 covers 15 residues.

With respect to this clone: The junction departs from the called germline gene at one end, perhaps through a read error. The chain recombines TRBV18 with TRBJ2-6; D not resolved. Per the germline V gene, CDR1 is KGHSH and CDR2 is LQKENI. The CDR3 has 18 residues. CDR3: CASSPLEAGLSGANVLTF. In DNA form, the CDR3 reads TGTGCCAGCTCCCCACTCGAGGCCGGCCTCTCTGGGGCCAACGTCCTGACTTTC.

V is TRBV7-8 and J is TRBJ1-5, with D possibly being TRBD1 (6 bases). Germline lookup yields CDR1 SGHVS and CDR2 FQNEAQ. The germline V and J ends were trimmed by 2 bases and 7 bases, with 18 bases remaining between them. This CDR3 has 16 residues. The DNA of the CDR3 is TGTGCCAGCAGCTTAATTGGTACGGGGGCAGAGCAGCCCCAGCATTTT. The encoded protein is CASSLIGTGAEQPQHF. Together with reference TRBV7-8 and TRBJ1-5, the CDR3 gives the full variable domain: GAGVSQSPRYKVAKRGQDVALRCDPISGHVSLFWYQQALGQGPEFLTYFQNEAQLDKSGLPSDRFFAERPEGSVSTLKIQRTQQEDSAVYLCASSLIGTGAEQPQHFGDGTRLSIL.

This chain connects TRBV4-3 to TRBJ1-1; D is possibly TRBD1 (5 bases). This CDR3 is 13 amino acids long. CDR1 is LGHNA, CDR2 YSLEER, per germline. Trimming shortened V by 6 bases and J by 2 bases, and 10 bases separated the two germline ends. The DNA of the CDR3 is TGCGCCAGCAGGAGACAGCCCAACACTGAAGCTTTCTTT. It translates to CASRRQPNTEAFF.

The chain joins TRBV7-9 to TRBJ1-2; D gene ambiguous. Germline CDR1 is SEHNR and CDR2 is FQNEAQ (reference sequence). V was pared by 6 bases and J by 8 bases, with 13 bases between. There are 12 residues in the CDR3. This CDR3 reads CASRGELGGYTF. Written as DNA, the CDR3 is TGTGCCAGCAGGGGCGAATTGGGCGGCTACACCTTC.

This clone has only a few counts. The chain joins TRBV20-1 to TRBJ1-2, with D hard to call. CDR3 length: 10 residues. The germline V gene encodes CDR1 DFQATT and CDR2 SNEGSKA (reference sequence). V lost 3 bases, J lost 7 bases, and 6 bases lay in between. CDR3 sequence reads: CSASAFGYTF. CDR3 coding DNA: TGCAGTGCTAGCGCTTTTGGCTACACCTTC.

In nucleotides, the CDR3 is TGTGCCTGGCACTTGAATAATGAGCAGTTCTTC. Its protein product is CAWHLNNEQFF. The rearrangement joins TRBV21-1 to TRBJ2-1. TRBV21-1 is given as a pseudogene. This CDR3 is built from 11 residues.

V gene TRBV19 combines with J gene TRBJ1-4; possible D gene TRBD1, 5 bases. The germline CDR1 and CDR2 sequences are LNHDA and SQIVND (reference sequence). The CDR3 covers 14 residues. The germline V and J ends were trimmed by 3 bases and 7 bases, with 12 bases remaining between them. CDR3 DNA sequence: TGTGCCAGTAGTATTCCTGGGGCCGGTGAAAAACTGTTTTTT. As protein: CASSIPGAGEKLFF.

The chain recombines TRBV7-2 with TRBJ1-1; maybe TRBD1 (5 bases). There are 17 residues in the CDR3. The germline gives CDR1 SGHTA, CDR2 FQGNSA. Deletions cut 5 bases from V and 1 base from J, with 20 bases between. The CDR3 DNA reads as TGTGCCAGCAGCAAAAGGTGGCAGGGATCCAGGAACACTGAAGCTTTCTTT. Its protein is CASSKRWQGSRNTEAFF.

J is TRBJ2-5 and V is TRBV7-2; a possible D gene is TRBD2 (5 bases). The V gene's germline CDR1 is SGHTA and CDR2 FQGNSA. With 3 bases removed from V and 5 bases from J, the gap between germline ends came to 10 bases. CDR3 length: 13 amino acids. The CDR3 is CASSFGVRETQYF. The CDR3 DNA is TGTGCCAGCAGCTTCGGGGTGAGGGAGACCCAGTACTTC.

This sequence joins TRBV19 and TRBJ1-2; 8 bases are shared with TRBD1. Germline assignment: CDR1 LNHDA and CDR2 SQIVND (reference sequence). The CDR3 runs to 16 residues. V trimming: 4 bases; J trimming: 3 bases; junction bases outside the gene matches: 10. This chain's CDR3 is CASSNPRTGKDYGYTF. DNA for the CDR3: TGTGCCAGTAGTAACCCGAGGACAGGGAAGGACTATGGCTACACCTTC. Supplemented by reference TRBV19 and TRBJ1-2, the full variable domain reads DGGITQSPKYLFRKEGQNVTLSCEQNLNHDAMYWYRQDPGQGLRLIYYSQIVNDFQKGDIAEGYSVSREKKESFPLTVTSAQKNPTAFYLCASSNPRTGKDYGYTFGSGTRLTVV.

The chain is built from TRBV5-6 and TRBJ1-5; D may be TRBD1 (5 bases). V lost 2 bases, J lost 10 bases, and 13 bases lay in between. Germline V gene data show CDR1 as SGHDT and CDR2 as YYEEEE. This CDR3 region has 13 residues. The CDR3 spells CASSLDSATPQHF. CDR3 in DNA: TGTGCCAGCAGCTTAGACAGTGCGACCCCCCAGCATTTT.

The rearrangement joins TRBV28 to TRBJ2-7; possibly TRBD2 for D (6 bases). Trimming removed 5 bases at V and 1 base at J, with 18 bases between. The CDR3 runs to 16 residues. Germline CDR1 reads MDHEN; CDR2 reads SYDVKM. Here the CDR3 reads CASSPRRIAASYEQYF. In DNA, the CDR3 is TGTGCCAGCAGTCCCAGAAGGATAGCGGCTTCCTACGAGCAGTACTTC.

This rearrangement joins TRBV11-2 to TRBJ1-2; TRBD1 aligns across 9 bases. From germline, CDR1 is SGHAT and CDR2 FQNNGV. The CDR3 loop spans 15 amino acids. With 3 bases clipped from V and 7 bases from J, the junction kept 9 bases outside the gene matches. CDR3 protein: CASSFTGGASLGYTF. DNA of the CDR3: TGTGCCAGCAGCTTCACAGGGGGCGCAAGTCTTGGCTACACCTTC.

The chain has TRBV28 and TRBJ1-6; the D is unclear. This CDR3 region has 14 residues. Germline V gives CDR1 MDHEN, CDR2 SYDVKM. The V and J ends lost 6 bases and 9 bases respectively, with 15 bases between them. CDR3: CASSREVTISPLHF. In nucleotides, the CDR3 is TGTGCCAGCAGCCGCGAGGTCACCATTTCACCCCTCCACTTT.

Details on this clone: One junction end does not reproduce the germline sequence, and a read error may be involved. This chain connects TRBV18 to TRBJ2-1; 8 positions agree with TRBD2. Germline V lookup: CDR1 KGHSH, CDR2 LQKENI. This CDR3 has 15 amino acids. CDR3 sequence reads: CASSPRTSSHNEQFF. Here the CDR3 DNA reads TGTGCCAGCTCACCACGGACTAGCTCCCACAATGAGCAGTTCTTC.